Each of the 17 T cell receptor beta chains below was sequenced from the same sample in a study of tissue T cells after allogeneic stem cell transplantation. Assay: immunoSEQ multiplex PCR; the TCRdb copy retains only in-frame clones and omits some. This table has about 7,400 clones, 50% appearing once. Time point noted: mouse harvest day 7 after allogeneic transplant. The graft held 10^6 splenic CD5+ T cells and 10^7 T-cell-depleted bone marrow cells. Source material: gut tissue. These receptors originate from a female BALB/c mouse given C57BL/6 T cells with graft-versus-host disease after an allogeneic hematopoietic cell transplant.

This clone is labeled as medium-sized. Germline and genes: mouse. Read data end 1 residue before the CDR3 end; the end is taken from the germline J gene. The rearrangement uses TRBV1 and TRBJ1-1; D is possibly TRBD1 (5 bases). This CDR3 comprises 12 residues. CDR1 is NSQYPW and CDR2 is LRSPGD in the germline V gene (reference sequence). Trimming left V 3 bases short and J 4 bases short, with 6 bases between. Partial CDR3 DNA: TGCACCTGCAGTGCTGGGACCACAGAAGTCTTC. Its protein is CTCSAGTTEVF. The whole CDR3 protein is CTCSAGTTEVFF.

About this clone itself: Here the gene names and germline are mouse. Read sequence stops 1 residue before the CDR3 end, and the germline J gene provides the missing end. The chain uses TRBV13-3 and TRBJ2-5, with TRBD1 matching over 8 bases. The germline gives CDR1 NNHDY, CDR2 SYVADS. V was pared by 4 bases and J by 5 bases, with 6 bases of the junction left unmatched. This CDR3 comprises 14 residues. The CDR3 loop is CASSPGGAGDTQYF. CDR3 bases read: TGTGCCAGCAGTCCAGGGGGCGCGGGAGACACCCAGTAC.

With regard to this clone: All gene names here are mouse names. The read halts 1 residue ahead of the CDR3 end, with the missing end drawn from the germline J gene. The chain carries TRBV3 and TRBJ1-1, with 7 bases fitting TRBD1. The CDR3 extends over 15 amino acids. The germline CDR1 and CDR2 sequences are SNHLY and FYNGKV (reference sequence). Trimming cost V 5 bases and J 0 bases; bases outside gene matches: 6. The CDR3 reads CASSPWGTANTEVFF. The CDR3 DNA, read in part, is TGTGCCAGCAGCCCTTGGGGGACAGCAAACACAGAAGTCTTC.

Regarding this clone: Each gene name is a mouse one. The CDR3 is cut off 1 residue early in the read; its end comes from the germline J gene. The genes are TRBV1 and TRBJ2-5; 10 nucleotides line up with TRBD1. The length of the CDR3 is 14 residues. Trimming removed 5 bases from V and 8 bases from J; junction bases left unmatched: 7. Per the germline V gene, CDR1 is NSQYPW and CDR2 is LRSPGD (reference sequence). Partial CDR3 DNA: TGCACCTGCAGTCTCCGGGACAGGGGAGGCACCCAGTAC. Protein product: CTCSLRDRGGTQY. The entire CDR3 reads CTCSLRDRGGTQYF.

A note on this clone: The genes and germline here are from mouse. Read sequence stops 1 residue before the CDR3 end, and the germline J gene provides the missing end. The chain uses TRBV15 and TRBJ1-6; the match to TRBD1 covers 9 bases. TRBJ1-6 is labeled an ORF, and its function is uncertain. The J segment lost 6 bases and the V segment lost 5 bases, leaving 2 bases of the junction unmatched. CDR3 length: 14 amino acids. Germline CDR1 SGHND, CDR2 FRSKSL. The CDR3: CASSRTGANSPLYF. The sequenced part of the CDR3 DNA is TGTGCCAGCAGTCGGACAGGGGCTAATTCGCCCCTCTAC.

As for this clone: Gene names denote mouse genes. CDR3 region: CASGDLGGLDTQYF. CDR3 DNA, as far as it was read: TGTGCCAGCGGTGATCTGGGGGGGCTGGACACCCAGTAC. The rearrangement links TRBV13-2 to TRBJ2-5, with TRBD2 matching over 10 bases. The CDR3 end is not reached by the read, which stops 1 residue before it; the germline J gene fills it in. This CDR3 spans 14 amino acids. Germline V CDR1 and CDR2: NNHNN, SYGAGS (reference sequence). V shed 1 base, J shed 6 bases, and the junction held 2 bases outside the gene matches.

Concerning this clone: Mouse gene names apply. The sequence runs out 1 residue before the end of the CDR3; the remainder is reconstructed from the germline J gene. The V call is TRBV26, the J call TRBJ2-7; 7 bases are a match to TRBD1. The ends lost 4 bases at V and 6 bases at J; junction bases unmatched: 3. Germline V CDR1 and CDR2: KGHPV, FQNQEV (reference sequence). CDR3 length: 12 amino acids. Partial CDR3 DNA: TGTGCCAGCAGTCCCGACAGGGTTGAACAGTAC. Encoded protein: CASSPDRVEQY. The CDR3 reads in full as CASSPDRVEQYF.

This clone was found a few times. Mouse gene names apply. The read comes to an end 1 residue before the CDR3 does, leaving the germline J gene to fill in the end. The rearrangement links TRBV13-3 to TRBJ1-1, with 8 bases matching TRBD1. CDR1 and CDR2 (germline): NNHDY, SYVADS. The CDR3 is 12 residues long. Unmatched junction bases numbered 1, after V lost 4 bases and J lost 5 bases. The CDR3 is CASSYRGTEVFF. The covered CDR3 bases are TGTGCCAGCAGTTACAGGGGGACAGAAGTCTTC.

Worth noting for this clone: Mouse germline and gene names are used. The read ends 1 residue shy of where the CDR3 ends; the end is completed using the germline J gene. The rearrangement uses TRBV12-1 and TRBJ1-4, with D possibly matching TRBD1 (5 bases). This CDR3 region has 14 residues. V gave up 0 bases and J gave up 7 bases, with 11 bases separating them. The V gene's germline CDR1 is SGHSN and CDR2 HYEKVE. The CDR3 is CASSLDNGAERLFF. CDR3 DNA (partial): TGTGCCAGCTCTCTCGACAACGGGGCCGAAAGATTATTT.

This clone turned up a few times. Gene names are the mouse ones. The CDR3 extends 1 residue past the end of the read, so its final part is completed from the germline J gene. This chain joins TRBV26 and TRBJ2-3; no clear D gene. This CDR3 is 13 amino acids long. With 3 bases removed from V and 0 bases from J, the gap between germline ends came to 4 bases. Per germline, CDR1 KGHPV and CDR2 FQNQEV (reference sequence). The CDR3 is CASSLLSAETLYF. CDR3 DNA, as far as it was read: TGTGCCAGCAGTCTCCTGAGTGCAGAAACGCTGTAT.

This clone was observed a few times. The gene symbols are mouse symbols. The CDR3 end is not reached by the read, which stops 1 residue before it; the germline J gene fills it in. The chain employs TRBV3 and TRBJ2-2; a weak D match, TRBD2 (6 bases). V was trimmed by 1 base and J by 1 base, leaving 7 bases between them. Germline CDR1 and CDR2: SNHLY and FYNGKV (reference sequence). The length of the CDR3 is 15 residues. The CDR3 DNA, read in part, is TGTGCCAGCAGCTTAGATGGGGGAAACACCGGGCAGCTCTAC. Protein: CASSLDGGNTGQLY. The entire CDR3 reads CASSLDGGNTGQLYF.

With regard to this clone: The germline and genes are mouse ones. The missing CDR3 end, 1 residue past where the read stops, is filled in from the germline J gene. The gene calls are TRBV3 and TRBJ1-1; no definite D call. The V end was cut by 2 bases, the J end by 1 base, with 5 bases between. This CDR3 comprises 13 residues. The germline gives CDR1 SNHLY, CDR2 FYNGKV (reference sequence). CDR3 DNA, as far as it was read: TGTGCCAGCAGCTTATCAGGGAACACAGAAGTCTTC. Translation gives CASSLSGNTEVF. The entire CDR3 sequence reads CASSLSGNTEVFF. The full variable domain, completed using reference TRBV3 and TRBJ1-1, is GPKVLQIPSHQIIDMGQMVTLNCDPVSNHLYFYWYKQILGQQMEFLVNFYNGKVMEKSKLFKDQFSVERPDGSYFTLKIQPTALEDSAVYFCASSLSGNTEVFFGKGTRLTVV.

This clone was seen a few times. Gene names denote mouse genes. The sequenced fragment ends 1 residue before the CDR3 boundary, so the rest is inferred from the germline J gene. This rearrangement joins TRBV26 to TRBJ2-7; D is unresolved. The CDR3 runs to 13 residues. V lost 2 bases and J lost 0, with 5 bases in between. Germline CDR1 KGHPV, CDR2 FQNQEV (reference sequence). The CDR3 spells CASSLKGSYEQYF. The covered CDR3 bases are TGTGCCAGCAGTCTGAAGGGCTCCTATGAACAGTAC.

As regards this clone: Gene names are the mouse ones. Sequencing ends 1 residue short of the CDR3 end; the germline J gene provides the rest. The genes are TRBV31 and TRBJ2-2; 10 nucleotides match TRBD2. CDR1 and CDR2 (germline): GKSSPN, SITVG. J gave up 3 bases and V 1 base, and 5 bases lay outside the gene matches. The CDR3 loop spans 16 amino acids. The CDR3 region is CAWSPYWGGDTGQLYF. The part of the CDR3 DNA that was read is TGTGCCTGGAGTCCCTACTGGGGGGGGGACACCGGGCAGCTCTAC.

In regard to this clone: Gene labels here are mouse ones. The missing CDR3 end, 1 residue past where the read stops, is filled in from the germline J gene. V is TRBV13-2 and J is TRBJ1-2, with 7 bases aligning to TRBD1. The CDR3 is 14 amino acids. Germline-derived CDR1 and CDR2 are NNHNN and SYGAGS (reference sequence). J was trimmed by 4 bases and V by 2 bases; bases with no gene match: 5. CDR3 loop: CASGDRGIGSDYTF. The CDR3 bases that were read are TGTGCCAGCGGTGACAGGGGGATAGGCTCCGACTACACC.

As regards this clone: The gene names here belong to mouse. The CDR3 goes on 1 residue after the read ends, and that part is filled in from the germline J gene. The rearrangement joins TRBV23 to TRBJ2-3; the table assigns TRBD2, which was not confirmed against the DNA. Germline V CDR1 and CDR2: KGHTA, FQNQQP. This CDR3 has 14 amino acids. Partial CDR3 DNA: TGCTCCAGCAGTCAACGGGGGGGTGCAGAAACGCTGTAT. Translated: CSSSQRGGAETLY. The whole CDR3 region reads CSSSQRGGAETLYF. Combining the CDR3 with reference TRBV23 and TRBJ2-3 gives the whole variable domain DAAVTQKPRYLIKMKGQEAEMKCIPEKGHTAVFWYQQKQSKELKFLIYFQNQQPLDQIDMVKERFSAVCPSSSLCSLGIRTCEAEDSALYLCSSSQRGGAETLYFGSGTRLTVL.

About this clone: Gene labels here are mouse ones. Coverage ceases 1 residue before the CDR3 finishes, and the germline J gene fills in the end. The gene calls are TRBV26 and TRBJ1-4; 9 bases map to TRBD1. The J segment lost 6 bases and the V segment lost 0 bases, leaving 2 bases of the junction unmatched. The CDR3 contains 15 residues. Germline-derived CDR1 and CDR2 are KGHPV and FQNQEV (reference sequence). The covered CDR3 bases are TGTGCCAGCAGTCTGTCCGGACAGGGGTACGAAAGATTATTT. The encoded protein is CASSLSGQGYERLF. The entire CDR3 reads CASSLSGQGYERLFF.